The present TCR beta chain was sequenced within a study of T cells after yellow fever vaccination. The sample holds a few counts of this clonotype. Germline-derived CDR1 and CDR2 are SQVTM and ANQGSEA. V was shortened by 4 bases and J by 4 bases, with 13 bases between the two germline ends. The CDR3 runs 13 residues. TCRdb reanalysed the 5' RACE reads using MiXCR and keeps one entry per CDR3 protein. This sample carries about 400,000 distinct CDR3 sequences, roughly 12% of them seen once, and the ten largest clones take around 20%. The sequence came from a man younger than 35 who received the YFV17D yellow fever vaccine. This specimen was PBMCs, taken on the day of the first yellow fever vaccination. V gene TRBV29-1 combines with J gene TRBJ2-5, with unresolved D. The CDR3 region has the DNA TGCAGCGTTGCGGGTCGTCAAAGAGAGACCCAGTACTTC. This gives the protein CSVAGRQRETQYF.